Following are 5 T cell receptor beta chains from one sample sequenced in a study of shared clonotypes between healthy human individuals. Measured with immunoSEQ multiplex PCR; TCRdb has only the in-frame clones, and not every one. The sample includes about 690,000 clones, around 91% of them seen just once. Sequencing was done on a sample of memory CD8+ T cells from PBMCs. Subset reported: CD45RO+ cells pooled with CCR7-negative TemRA cells. Source of these receptors: a man aged 18 to 35 in good health. Some clones in this sample may be carry-over from other donors' samples.

The genes are TRBV2 and TRBJ1-2; TRBD1 agrees at 8 bases. With V trimmed by 6 bases and J by 0 bases, 9 bases remained unmatched. This CDR3 spans 16 amino acids. Germline assignment: CDR1 SNHLY and CDR2 FYNNEI. In DNA form, the CDR3 reads TGTGCCAGCAGGAAGGGACAGGTCGAAGCTAACTATGGCTACACCTTC. Its protein is CASRKGQVEANYGYTF.

J is TRBJ2-2 and V is TRBV4-1; D is unclear. Trimming pared 4 bases from V and 0 bases from J, leaving 12 bases between. The CDR3 runs to 16 residues. The germline V gene encodes CDR1 MGHRA and CDR2 YSYEKL. The CDR3 DNA follows: TGCGCCAGCAGCCCGCTCGTGGGTCCGAACACCGGGGAGCTGTTTTTT. Amino acids: CASSPLVGPNTGELFF.

This clone was detected only a few times. The chain joins TRBV2 to TRBJ1-5, with 9 positions matching TRBD1. The CDR3 spans 14 residues. V dropped 4 bases and J dropped 6; count of bases not matched to a gene: 4. CDR1 SNHLY and CDR2 FYNNEI come from the germline V gene. For the CDR3, the DNA is TGTGCCAGCAGTGGAGGGACAGGGTTTCAGCCCCAGCATTTT. Translating it yields CASSGGTGFQPQHF.

This clone appeared once. The V gene is TRBV11-2, the J gene TRBJ2-1, with TRBD2 matching over 8 bases. V lost 7 bases to trimming and J lost 4 bases; unmatched junction nucleotides: 6. This CDR3 contains 14 residues. CDR1 SGHAT and CDR2 FQNNGV come from the germline V gene. The CDR3: CASIGGEHYNEQFF. As DNA, the CDR3 is TGTGCCAGCATCGGGGGGGAGCATTACAATGAGCAGTTCTTC. Together with reference TRBV11-2 and TRBJ2-1, the CDR3 gives the full variable domain: EAGVAQSPRYKIIEKRQSVAFWCNPISGHATLYWYQQILGQGPKLLIQFQNNGVVDDSQLPKDRFSAERLKGVDSTLKIQPAKLEDSAVYLCASIGGEHYNEQFFGPGTRLTVL.

The V gene is TRBV6-4, the J gene TRBJ2-3; 7 positions agree with TRBD2. The V segment lost 3 bases and the J segment 0 bases; nucleotides outside the gene matches: 6. CDR1 is MRHNA, CDR2 SNTAGT, per germline. The CDR3 runs 16 residues. The CDR3 loop is CASSEGGTGSTDTQYF. The DNA for the CDR3 is TGTGCCAGCAGTGAGGGGGGGACTGGCAGCACAGATACGCAGTATTTT.